This T cell receptor (beta chain) was identified in a study of lymphopenia after photon versus proton radiotherapy. As to this clone: Its antigen is currently unknown.

This CDR3 is 15 amino acids long. The V and J ends lost 5 bases and 4 bases, in that order; junction bases with no gene match: 7. CDR1 SGHTA and CDR2 FQGNSA come from the germline V gene. Regarding the study as a whole: Better survival with proton therapy was suggested as possible, not demonstrated. After the lymphocyte nadir, photon-treated repertoires showed oligoclonal expansion, especially of CD8+ Temra cells. Relative stability marked proton patients; photon patients lost diversity and naive cells. Post-nadir TCR diversity decline inversely tracked overall survival among those who died.

Data came from immunoSEQ multiplex PCR; TCRdb stores just in-frame clones and leaves some out. This sample has about 50,000 clones; roughly nine tenths occur once, and the top ten carry under 20%. The chain joins TRBV7-2 to TRBJ1-4, with 7 bases lining up with TRBD1. This sequence originates from a woman aged 40 to 50 with cholangiocarcinoma. The specimen comprised peripheral blood, sampled from a patient treated with photon-based radiotherapy. The CDR3: CASSPRTGLNEKLFF. Written as DNA, the CDR3 is TGTGCCAGCAGCCCTAGGACAGGCCTTAATGAAAAACTGTTTTTT.